The T cell receptor beta chain described here comes from a study of radiation and T cells in renal cell carcinoma. The study's findings and limits: Dominant CDR3 motifs were more common in irradiated tumors than controls. Top 100 clonotypes averaged about 50% in irradiated versus 43% in nephrectomy-only tumors.

Treatment: treatment-naive control, cytoreductive nephrectomy. Control samples are tumors resected by cytoreductive nephrectomy without prior radiation. This renal cell carcinoma was of the clear cell type. In the case of this clone: Antigen specificity is unknown.

The V segment lost 7 bases and the J segment 0 bases; nucleotides outside the gene matches: 2. Germline V gene lookup returns CDR1 SGHRS and CDR2 YFSETQ. The CDR3 consists of 14 residues. Data came from immunoSEQ multiplex PCR; TCRdb stores just in-frame clones and leaves some out. Of around 9,000 clones listed, less than 80% are singletons. The gene calls are TRBV5-1 and TRBJ2-2; 8 bases are a match to TRBD1. The source was tumor tissue, collected from a patient whose treatment was nephrectomy without radiotherapy. This receptor was identified in a man in his fifties or sixties with renal cell carcinoma. The CDR3 sequence: CASSGQANTGELFF. CDR3 bases: TGCGCCAGCTCGGGACAGGCGAACACCGGGGAGCTGTTTTTT.